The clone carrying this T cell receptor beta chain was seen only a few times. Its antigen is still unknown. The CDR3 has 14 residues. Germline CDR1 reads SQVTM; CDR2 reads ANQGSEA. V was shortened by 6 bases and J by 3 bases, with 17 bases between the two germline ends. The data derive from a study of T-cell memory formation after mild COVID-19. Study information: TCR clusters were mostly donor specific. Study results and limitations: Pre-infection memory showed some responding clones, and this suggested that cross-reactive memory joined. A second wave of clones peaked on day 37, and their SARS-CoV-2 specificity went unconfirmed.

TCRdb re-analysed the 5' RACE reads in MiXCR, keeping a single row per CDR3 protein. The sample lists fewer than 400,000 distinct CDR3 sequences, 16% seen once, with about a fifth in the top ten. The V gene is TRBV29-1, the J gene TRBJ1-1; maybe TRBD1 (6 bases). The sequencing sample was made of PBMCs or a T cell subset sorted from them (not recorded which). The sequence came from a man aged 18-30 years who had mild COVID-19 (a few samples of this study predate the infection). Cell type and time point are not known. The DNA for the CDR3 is TGCAGCGTGGGACATCACACGGAAGACACTGAAGCTTTCTTT. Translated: CSVGHHTEDTEAFF.